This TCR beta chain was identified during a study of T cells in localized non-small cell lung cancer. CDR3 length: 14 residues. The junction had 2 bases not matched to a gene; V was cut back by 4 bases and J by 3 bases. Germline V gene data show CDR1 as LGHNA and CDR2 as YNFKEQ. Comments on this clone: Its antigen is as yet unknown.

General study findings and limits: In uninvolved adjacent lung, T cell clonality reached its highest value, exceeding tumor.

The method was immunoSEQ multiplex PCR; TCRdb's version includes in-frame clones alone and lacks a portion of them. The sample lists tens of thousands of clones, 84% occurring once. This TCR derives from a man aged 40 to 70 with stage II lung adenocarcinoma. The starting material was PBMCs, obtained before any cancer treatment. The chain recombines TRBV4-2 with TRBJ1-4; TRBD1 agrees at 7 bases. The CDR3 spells CASSPTGSNEKLFF. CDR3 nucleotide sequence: TGTGCCAGCAGCCCGACAGGGTCTAATGAAAAACTGTTTTTT.